This T cell receptor beta chain was observed in a study of somatic mutations in cytotoxic T cells in rheumatoid arthritis. A few counts support this clone. Here immunoSEQ multiplex PCR was the method, and the copy in TCRdb shows in-frame clones only, minus some. The table lists just under 9,500 clones, almost 80% of them singletons. Germline V CDR1 and CDR2: SGHTA, FQGNSA. CDR3 size: 13 residues. Trimming stripped 1 base from V and 9 bases from J, with 10 bases between. The sample taken for sequencing was CD8+ T cells sorted from blood. The rearrangement joins TRBV7-2 to TRBJ2-1, with D tentatively TRBD2 (6 bases). The clonotype was recovered from an adult with rheumatoid arthritis. This CDR3 reads CASSLGSGVEQFF. DNA for the CDR3: TGTGCCAGCAGCTTAGGTTCGGGGGTTGAGCAGTTCTTC.